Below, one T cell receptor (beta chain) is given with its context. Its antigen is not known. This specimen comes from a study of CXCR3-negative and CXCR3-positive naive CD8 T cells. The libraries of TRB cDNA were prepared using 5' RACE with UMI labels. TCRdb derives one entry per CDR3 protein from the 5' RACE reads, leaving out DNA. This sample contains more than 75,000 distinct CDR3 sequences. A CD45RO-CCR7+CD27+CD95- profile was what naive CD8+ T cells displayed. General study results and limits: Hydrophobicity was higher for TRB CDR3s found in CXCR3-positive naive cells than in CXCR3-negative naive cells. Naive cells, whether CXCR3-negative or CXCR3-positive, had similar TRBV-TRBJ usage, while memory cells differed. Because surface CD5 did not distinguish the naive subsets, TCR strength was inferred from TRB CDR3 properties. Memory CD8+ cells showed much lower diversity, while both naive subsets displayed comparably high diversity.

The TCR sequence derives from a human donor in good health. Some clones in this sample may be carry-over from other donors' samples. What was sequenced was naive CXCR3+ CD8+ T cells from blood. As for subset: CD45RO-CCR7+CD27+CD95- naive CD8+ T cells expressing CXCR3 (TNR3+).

The CDR3 loop is CASSYSRVRDPIYSNQPQHF. The chain is built from TRBV6-5 and TRBJ1-5; TCRdb proposes TRBD1, but this gene call is untestable without DNA. The CDR3 runs 20 residues. Germline CDR1 is MNHEY and CDR2 is SVGAGI.